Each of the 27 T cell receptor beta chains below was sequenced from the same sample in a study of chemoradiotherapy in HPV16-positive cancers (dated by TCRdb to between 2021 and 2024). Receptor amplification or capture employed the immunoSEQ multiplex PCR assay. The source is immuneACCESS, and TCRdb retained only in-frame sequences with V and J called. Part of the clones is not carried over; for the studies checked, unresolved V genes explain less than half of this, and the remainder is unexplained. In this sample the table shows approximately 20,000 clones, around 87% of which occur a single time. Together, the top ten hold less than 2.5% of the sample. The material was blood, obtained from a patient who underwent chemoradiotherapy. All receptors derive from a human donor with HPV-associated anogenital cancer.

CDR3 DNA sequence: TGTGCCAGTAGTATTCGGGTTTGGACCTACGAGCAGTACTTC. It yields the protein CASSIRVWTYEQYF. The rearrangement joins TRBV19 to TRBJ2-7; D gene unclear. Trimming took off 3 bases at V and 2 bases at J, with 11 bases between the two ends. CDR3 length: 14 amino acids. Germline values: CDR1 LNHDA, CDR2 SQIVND (reference sequence).

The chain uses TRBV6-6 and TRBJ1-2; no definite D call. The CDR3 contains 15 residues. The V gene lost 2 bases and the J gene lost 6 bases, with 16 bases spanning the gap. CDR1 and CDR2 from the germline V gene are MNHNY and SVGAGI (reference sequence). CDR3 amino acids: CASSYPGRSLDGYTF. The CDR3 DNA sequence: TGTGCCAGCAGTTACCCCGGCAGGAGTCTTGATGGCTACACCTTC.

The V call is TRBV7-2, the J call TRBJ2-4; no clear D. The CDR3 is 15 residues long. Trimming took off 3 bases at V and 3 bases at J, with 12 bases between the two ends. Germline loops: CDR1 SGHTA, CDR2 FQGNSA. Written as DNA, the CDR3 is TGTGCCAGCAGCTTTGGGTCCGTGGTCAAAAACATTCAGTACTTC. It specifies CASSFGSVVKNIQYF. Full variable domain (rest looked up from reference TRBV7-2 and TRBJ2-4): GAGVSQSPSNKVTEKGKDVELRCDPISGHTALYWYRQSLGQGLEFLIYFQGNSAPDKSGLPSDRFSAERTGGSVSTLTIQRTQQEDSAVYLCASSFGSVVKNIQYFGAGTRLSVL.

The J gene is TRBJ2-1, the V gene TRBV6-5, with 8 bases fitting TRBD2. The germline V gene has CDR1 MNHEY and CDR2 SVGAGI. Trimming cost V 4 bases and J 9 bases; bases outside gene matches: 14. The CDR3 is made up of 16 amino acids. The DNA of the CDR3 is TGTGCCAGCAGTTTTTTGTCGGGGGGGCCGGCCGCTGAGCAGTTCTTC. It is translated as CASSFLSGGPAAEQFF.

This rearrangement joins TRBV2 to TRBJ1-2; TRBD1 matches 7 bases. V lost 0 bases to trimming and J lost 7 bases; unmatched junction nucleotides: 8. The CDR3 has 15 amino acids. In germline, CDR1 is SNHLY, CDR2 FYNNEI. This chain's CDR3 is CASSEARTGKGGYTF. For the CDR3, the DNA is TGTGCCAGCAGTGAAGCTCGGACAGGAAAGGGTGGCTACACCTTC.

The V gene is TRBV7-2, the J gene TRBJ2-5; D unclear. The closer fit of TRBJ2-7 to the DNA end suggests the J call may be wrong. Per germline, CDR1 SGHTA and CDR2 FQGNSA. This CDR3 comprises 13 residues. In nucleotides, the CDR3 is TGTGCCAGCAGCCTACCGTTCTCCTACGAGCAGTACTTC. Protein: CASSLPFSYEQYF.

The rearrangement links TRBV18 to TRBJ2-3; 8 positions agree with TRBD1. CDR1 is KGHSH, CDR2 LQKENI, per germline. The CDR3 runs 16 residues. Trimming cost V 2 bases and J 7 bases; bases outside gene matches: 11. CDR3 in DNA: TGTGCCAGCTCACCAGGGACAGGAGGAAACGTGAATACGCAGTATTTT. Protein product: CASSPGTGGNVNTQYF.

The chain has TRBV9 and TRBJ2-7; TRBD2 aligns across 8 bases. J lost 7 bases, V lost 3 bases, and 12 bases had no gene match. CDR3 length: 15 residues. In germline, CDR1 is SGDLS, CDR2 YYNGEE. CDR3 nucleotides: TGTGCCAGCAGCGATACCCCTTCCGGGGGGGAAGAGCAGTACTTC. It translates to CASSDTPSGGEEQYF.

The CDR3 loop reads CASSTAGQETQYF. CDR3 sequence (DNA): TGTGCCAGCAGCACAGCGGGCCAAGAGACCCAGTACTTC. J is TRBJ2-5 and V is TRBV7-7; maybe TRBD2 (6 bases). This CDR3 is built from 13 residues. V shed 5 bases and J shed 1 base, with 8 bases lying between them. Germline CDR1 is SSHAT and CDR2 is FNYEAQ (reference sequence).

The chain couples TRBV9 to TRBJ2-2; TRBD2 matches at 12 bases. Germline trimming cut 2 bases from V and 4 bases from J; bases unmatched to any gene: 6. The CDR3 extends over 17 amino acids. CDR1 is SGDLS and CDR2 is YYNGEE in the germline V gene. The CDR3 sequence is CASSVTSGSGGTGELFF. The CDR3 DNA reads TGTGCCAGCAGCGTGACTAGCGGGAGTGGTGGCACCGGGGAGCTGTTTTTT.

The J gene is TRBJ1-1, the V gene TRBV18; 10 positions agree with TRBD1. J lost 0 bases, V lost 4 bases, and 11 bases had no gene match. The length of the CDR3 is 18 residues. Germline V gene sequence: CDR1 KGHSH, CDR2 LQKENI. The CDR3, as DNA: TGTGCCAGCTCACTACTCGACAGGGGGCAAAACATGAACACTGAAGCTTTCTTT. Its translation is CASSLLDRGQNMNTEAFF.

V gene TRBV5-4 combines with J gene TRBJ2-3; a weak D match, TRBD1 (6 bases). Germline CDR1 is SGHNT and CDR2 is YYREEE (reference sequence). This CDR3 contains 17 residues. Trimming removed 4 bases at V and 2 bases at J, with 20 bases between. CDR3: CASSRYNRADTTDTQYF. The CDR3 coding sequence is TGTGCCAGCAGCCGGTACAACAGGGCCGACACCACAGATACGCAGTATTTT.

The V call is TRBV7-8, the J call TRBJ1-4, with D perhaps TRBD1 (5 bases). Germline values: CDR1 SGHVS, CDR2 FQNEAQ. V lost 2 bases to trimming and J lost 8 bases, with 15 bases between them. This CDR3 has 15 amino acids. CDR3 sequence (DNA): TGTGCCAGCAGCTTATCGGGGCCTAGTCGGGAAAAACTGTTTTTT. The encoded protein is CASSLSGPSREKLFF.

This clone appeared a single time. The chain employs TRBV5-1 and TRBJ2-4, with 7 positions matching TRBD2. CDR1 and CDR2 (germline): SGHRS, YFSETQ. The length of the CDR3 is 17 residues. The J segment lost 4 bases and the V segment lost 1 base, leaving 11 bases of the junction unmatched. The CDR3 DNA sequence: TGCGCCAGCAGCTTGTTTTCGGGGAGGGATGGGAAAAACATTCAGTACTTC. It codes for CASSLFSGRDGKNIQYF. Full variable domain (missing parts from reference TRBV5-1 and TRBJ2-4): KAGVTQTPRYLIKTRGQQVTLSCSPISGHRSVSWYQQTPGQGLQFLFEYFSETQRNKGNFPGRFSGRQFSNSRSEMNVSTLELGDSALYLCASSLFSGRDGKNIQYFGAGTRLSVL.

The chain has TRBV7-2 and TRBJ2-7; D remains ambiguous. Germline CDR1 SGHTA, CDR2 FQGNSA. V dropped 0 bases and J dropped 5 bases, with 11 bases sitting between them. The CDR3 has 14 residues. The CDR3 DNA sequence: TGTGCCAGCAGCTTAGCCCCACCCGGACACGAGCAGTACTTC. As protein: CASSLAPPGHEQYF. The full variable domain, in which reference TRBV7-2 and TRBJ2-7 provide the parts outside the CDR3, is GAGVSQSPSNKVTEKGKDVELRCDPISGHTALYWYRQSLGQGLEFLIYFQGNSAPDKSGLPSDRFSAERTGGSVSTLTIQRTQQEDSAVYLCASSLAPPGHEQYFGPGTRLTVT.

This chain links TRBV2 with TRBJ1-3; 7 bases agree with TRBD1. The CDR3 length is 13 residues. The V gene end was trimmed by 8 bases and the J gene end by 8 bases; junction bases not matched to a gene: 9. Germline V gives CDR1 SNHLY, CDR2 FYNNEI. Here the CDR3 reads CASHRQGVDTIYF. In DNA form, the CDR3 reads TGTGCCAGCCACCGGCAGGGGGTTGACACCATATATTTT.

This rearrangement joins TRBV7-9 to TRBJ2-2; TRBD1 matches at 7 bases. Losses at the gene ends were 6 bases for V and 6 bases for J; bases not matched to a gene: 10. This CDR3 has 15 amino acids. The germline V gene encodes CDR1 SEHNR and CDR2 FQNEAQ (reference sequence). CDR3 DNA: TGTGCCAGCAGTATAGGGATACAGGGGTCCGGGGAGCTGTTTTTT. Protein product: CASSIGIQGSGELFF.

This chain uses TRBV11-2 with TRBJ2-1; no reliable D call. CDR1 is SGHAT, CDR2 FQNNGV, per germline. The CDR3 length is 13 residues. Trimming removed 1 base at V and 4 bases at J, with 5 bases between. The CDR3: CASSLVVYNEQFF. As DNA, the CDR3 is TGTGCCAGCAGCTTAGTAGTATACAATGAGCAGTTCTTC.

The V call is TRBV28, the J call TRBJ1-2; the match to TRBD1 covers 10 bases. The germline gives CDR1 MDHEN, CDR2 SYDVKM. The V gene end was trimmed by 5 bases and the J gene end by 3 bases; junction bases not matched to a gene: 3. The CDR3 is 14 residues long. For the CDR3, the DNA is TGTGCCAGCAGTCGGGACAGGGGAGACTATGGCTACACCTTC. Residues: CASSRDRGDYGYTF.

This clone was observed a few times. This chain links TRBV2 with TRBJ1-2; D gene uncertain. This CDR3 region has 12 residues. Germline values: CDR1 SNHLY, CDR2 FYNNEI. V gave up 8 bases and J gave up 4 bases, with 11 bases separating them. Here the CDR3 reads CASRDISYGYTF. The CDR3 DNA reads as TGTGCCAGCCGAGACATAAGCTATGGCTACACCTTC.

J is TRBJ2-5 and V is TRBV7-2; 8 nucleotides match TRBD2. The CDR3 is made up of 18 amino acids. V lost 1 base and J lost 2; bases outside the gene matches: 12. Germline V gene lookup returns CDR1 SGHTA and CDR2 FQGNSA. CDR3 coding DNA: TGTGCCAGCAGCTTAGAGCACCGGGGGGGGGCTCAGCAAGAGACCCAGTACTTC. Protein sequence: CASSLEHRGGAQQETQYF.

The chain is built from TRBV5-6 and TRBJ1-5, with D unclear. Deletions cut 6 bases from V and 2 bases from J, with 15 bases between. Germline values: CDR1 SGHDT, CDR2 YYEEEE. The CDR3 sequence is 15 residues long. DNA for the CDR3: TGTGCCAGCACCCTGTCCTGGCTTGGCAATCAGCCCCAGCATTTT. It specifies CASTLSWLGNQPQHF.

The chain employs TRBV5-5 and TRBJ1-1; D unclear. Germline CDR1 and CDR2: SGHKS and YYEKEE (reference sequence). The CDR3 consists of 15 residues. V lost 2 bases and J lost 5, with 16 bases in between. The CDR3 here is CASSFLAGVGTEAFF. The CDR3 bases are TGTGCCAGCAGCTTTCTGGCGGGAGTCGGGACTGAAGCTTTCTTT.

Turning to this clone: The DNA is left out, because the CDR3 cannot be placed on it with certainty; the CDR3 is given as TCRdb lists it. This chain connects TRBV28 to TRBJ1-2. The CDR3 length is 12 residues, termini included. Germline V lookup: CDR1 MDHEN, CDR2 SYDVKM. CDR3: CASSSSRDGYTF.

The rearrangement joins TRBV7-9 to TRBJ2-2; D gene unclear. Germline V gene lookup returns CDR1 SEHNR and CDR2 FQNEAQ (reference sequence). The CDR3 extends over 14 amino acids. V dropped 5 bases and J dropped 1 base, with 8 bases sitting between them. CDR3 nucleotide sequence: TGTGCCAGCAGCGCCCCTGGGAACACCGGGGAGCTGTTTTTT. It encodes CASSAPGNTGELFF.

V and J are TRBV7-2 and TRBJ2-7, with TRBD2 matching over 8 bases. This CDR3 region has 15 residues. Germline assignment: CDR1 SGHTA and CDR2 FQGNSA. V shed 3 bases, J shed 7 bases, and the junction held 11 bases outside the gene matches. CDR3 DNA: TGTGCCAGCAGCTTTACGGGAGGGCCGGGGGGGGAGCAGTACTTC. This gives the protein CASSFTGGPGGEQYF. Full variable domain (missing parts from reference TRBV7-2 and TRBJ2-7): GAGVSQSPSNKVTEKGKDVELRCDPISGHTALYWYRQSLGQGLEFLIYFQGNSAPDKSGLPSDRFSAERTGGSVSTLTIQRTQQEDSAVYLCASSFTGGPGGEQYFGPGTRLTVT.

The CDR3 here is CASAYTEAFF. The DNA for the CDR3 is TGTGCCAGCGCGTACACTGAAGCTTTCTTT. The chain uses TRBV28 and TRBJ1-1; no firm D call. CDR1 is MDHEN, CDR2 SYDVKM, per germline. V was trimmed by 8 bases and J by 3 bases, leaving 4 bases between them. The CDR3 length is 10 residues.